This TCR beta chain appears in the sequencing data of a study of blood T cell repertoires in COVID-19. On the study more broadly: Samples taken during acute and convalescent COVID-19 were collected in the United States, Italy and Spain. The analysed material was cDNA or gDNA that came from T cells, B-cell-depleted T cells, or PBMCs.

This clone was counted between two and nine times. At the DNA level, this CDR3 is encoded by other sequences in the same sample as well. This CDR3 is built from 17 residues. The germline gives CDR1 SGHNT, CDR2 YYREEE (reference sequence). Deletions cut 0 bases from V and 0 bases from J, with 10 bases between. Per the original methods: Estimation of nucleated cell counts was performed using reference gene primer amplification. TCRdb keeps only in-frame clones here, not all; method: immunoSEQ multiplex PCR. V and J calls and clone size come straight from that table; D and trimming were deduced from the DNA. The sample lists about 240,000 clones, around four fifths occurring once.

Sequencing was done on a sample of peripheral blood. The TCR was taken from a woman in her sixties or seventies with active or convalescent COVID-19. This chain uses TRBV5-4 with TRBJ1-6; possibly TRBD1 for D (5 bases). The CDR3: CASSLANGGSYNSPLHF. In DNA, the CDR3 is TGTGCCAGCAGCTTGGCCAACGGGGGCTCCTATAATTCACCCCTCCACTTT.